The 3 T cell receptor beta chains below were found in one sample sequenced in a study of OX40 agonist ivuxolimab in advanced cancers. The data were produced by immunoSEQ multiplex PCR, yet TCRdb's version contains in-frame clones alone and is incomplete. The sample includes tens of thousands of clones, approximately 93% seen only once; the top ten take roughly a tenth. Sequencing was performed on CD4+ or CD8+ T cells sorted from blood, taken in a trial of the OX40 agonist ivuxolimab. The receptors here all came from an adult with an advanced solid tumor such as melanoma, head and neck, liver or kidney cancer.

The J gene is TRBJ2-3, the V gene TRBV27, with TRBD2 matching 9 bases. V shed 1 base and J 2 bases; nucleotides not matched to a gene: 4. Germline V gene sequence: CDR1 MNHEY, CDR2 SMNVEV (reference sequence). This CDR3 has 16 amino acids. The CDR3 loop is CASSLLASGDTDTQYF. CDR3 DNA: TGTGCCAGCAGTTTATTGGCTAGCGGGGACACAGATACGCAGTATTTT.

This chain uses TRBV9 with TRBJ2-5; D gene unclear. The DNA end lines up better with TRBJ2-7; the J call may be wrong. Germline V gene data show CDR1 as SGDLS and CDR2 as YYNGEE. This CDR3 contains 14 residues. CDR3 region: CASSPFLDNYEQYF. DNA for the CDR3: TGTGCCAGCAGCCCATTCCTAGACAACTACGAGCAGTACTTC.

The DNA of the CDR3 is TGCGCCAGCAGCTTGGCCCAGCTATCTGGAAACACCATATATTTT. Its translation: CASSLAQLSGNTIYF. The J gene is TRBJ1-3, the V gene TRBV5-1, with D uncertain. CDR1 and CDR2 from the germline V gene are SGHRS and YFSETQ. V shed 0 bases and J shed 1 base, with 8 bases lying between them. CDR3 length: 15 amino acids.